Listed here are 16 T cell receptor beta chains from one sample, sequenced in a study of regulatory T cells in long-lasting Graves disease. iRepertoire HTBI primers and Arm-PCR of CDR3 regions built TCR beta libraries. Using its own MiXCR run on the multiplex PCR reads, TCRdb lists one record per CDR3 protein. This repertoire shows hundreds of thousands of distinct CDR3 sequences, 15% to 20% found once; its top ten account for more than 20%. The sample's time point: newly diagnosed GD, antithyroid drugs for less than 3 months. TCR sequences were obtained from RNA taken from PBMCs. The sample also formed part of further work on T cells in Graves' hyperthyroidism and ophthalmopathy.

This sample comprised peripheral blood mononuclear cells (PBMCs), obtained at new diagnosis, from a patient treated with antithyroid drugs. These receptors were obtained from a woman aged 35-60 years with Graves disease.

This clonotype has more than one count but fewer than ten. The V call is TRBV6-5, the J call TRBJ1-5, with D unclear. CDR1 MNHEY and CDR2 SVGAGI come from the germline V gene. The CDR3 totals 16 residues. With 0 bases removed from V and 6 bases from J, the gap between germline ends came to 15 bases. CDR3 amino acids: CASSYSLSLSGQPQHF. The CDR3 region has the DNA TGTGCCAGCAGTTACTCGCTCTCTCTCAGTGGTCAGCCCCAGCATTTT.

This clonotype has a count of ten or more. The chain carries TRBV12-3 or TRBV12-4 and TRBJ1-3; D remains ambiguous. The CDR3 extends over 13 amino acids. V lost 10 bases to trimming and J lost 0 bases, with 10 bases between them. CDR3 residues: CATAGYSGNTIYF. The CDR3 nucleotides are TGTGCCACCGCCGGATACTCTGGAAACACCATATATTTT.

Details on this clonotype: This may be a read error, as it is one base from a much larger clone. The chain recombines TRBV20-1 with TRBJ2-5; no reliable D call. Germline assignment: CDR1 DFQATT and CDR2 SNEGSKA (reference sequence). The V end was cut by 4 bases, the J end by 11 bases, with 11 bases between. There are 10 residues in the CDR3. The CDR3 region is CSAMENEQYF. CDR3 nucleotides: TGCAGTGCTATGGAGAATGAGCAGTACTTC.

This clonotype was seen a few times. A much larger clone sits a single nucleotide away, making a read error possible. For the CDR3, the DNA is TGTGCCAGCAGACCGGGACAGGGTACCGACGAGCAGTACTTC. It yields the protein CASRPGQGTDEQYF. This chain connects TRBV11-3 to TRBJ2-7; 9 nucleotides match TRBD1. Germline V gene lookup returns CDR1 SGHNT and CDR2 YENEEA. Trimming took 6 bases from V and 5 from J; bases not matched to a gene: 8. This CDR3 has 14 amino acids.

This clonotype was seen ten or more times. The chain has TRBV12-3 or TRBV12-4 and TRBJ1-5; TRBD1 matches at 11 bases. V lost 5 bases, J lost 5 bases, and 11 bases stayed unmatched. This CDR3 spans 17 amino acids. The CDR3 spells CASSPRTGGVFDQPQHF. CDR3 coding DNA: TGTGCCAGCAGTCCCAGGACAGGGGGCGTATTTGATCAGCCCCAGCATTTT.

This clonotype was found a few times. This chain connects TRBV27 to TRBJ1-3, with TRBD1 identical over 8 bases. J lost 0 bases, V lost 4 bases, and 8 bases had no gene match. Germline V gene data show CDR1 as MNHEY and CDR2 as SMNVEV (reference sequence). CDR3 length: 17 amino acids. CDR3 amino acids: CASSSQAGGSSGNTIYF. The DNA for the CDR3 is TGTGCCAGCAGTTCACAAGCAGGGGGCAGCTCTGGAAACACCATATATTTT.

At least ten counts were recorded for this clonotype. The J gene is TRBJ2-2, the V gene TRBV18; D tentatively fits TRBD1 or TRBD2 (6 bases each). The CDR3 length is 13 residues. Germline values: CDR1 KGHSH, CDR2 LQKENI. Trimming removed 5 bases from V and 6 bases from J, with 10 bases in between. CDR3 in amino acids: CASSTGRSGELFF. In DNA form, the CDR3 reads TGTGCCAGCTCAACAGGGAGGTCCGGGGAGCTGTTTTTT.

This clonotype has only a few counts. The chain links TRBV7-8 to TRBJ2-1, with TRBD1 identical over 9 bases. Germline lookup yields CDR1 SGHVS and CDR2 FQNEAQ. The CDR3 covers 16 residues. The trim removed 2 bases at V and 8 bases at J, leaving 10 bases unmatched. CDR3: CASSLKEATGGYEQFF. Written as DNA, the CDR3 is TGTGCCAGCAGCTTAAAGGAGGCGACAGGGGGGTATGAGCAGTTCTTC.

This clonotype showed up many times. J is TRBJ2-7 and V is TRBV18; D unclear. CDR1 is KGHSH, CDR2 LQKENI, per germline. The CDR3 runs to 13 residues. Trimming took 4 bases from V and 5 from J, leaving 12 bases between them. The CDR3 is CASSRMDRDEQYF. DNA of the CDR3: TGTGCCAGCTCACGGATGGATCGTGACGAGCAGTACTTC.

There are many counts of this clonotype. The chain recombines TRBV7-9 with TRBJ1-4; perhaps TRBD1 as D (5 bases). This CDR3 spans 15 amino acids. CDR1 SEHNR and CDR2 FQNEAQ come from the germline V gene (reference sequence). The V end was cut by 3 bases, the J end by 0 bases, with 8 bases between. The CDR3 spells CASSLGDATNEKLFF. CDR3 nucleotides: TGTGCCAGCAGCTTGGGGGATGCAACTAATGAAAAACTGTTTTTT.

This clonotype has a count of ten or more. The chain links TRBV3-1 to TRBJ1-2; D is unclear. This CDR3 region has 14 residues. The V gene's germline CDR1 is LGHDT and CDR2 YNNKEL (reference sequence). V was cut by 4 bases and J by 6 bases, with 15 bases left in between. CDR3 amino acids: CASSPPTVADGYTF. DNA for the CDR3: TGTGCCAGCAGCCCACCGACCGTAGCGGATGGCTACACCTTC.

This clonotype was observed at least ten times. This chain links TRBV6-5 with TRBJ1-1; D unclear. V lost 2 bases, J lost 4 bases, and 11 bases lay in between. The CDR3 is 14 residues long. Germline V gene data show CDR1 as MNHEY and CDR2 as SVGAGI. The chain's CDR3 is CASSYRAGITEAFF. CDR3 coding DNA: TGTGCCAGCAGTTACAGGGCTGGGATCACTGAAGCTTTCTTT.

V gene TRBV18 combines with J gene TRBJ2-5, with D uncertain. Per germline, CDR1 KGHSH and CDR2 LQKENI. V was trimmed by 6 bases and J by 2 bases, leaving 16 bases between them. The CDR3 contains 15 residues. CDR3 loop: CASSPIKGLQETQYF. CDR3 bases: TGTGCCAGCTCTCCTATAAAAGGGTTGCAAGAGACCCAGTACTTC.

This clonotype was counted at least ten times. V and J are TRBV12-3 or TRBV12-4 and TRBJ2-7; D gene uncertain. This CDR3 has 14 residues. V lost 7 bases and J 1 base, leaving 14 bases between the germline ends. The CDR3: CASTLNDISYEQYF. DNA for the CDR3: TGTGCCAGCACCCTAAACGACATTTCCTACGAGCAGTACTTC.

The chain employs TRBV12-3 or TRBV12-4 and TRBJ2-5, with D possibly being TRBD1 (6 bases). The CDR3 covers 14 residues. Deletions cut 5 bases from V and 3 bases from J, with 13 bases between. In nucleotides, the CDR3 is TGTGCCAGCAGTACAACACAGGGTAAAGAGACCCAGTACTTC. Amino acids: CASSTTQGKETQYF.

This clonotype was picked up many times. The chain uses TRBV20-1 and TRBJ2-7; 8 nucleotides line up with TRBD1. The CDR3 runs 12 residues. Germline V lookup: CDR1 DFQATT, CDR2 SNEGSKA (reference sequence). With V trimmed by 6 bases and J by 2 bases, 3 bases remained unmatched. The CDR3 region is CSAGTGTYEQYF. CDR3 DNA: TGCAGTGCGGGGACAGGAACCTACGAGCAGTACTTC.